What follows are 20 T cell receptor beta chains derived from one specimen sequenced in a study of blood T cell repertoires in COVID-19. Profiled with immunoSEQ multiplex PCR; TCRdb holds only in-frame clones, not every one. The sample consists of around 430,000 clones, just under 90% of them appearing once. The sequencing sample was made of PBMCs or T cells enriched from blood (not recorded which). All receptors derive from a woman in her forties or fifties who had recovered from COVID-19.

This clone was found once. The V gene is TRBV30, the J gene TRBJ2-1; D gene unclear. In germline, CDR1 is GTSNPN, CDR2 SVGIG (reference sequence). This CDR3 region has 12 residues. V lost 1 base and J lost 3, with 4 bases in between. The CDR3 spells CAWSAYYNEQFF. The CDR3, as DNA: TGTGCCTGGAGTGCCTACTACAATGAGCAGTTCTTC. Variable domain in full (rest from reference TRBV30 and TRBJ2-1): SQTIHQWPATLVQPVGSPLSLECTVEGTSNPNLYWYRQAAGRGLQLLFYSVGIGQISSEVPQNLSASRPQDRQFILSSKKLLLSDSGFYLCAWSAYYNEQFFGPGTRLTVL.

The V call is TRBV28, the J call TRBJ2-1, with a possible D match to TRBD1 (5 bases). V was trimmed by 6 bases and J by 14 bases, leaving 23 bases between them. The CDR3 length is 14 residues. Looked up from germline, CDR1 is MDHEN and CDR2 is SYDVKM. The CDR3 loop reads CASSQDHRTRSEFF. In DNA form, the CDR3 reads TGTGCCAGCAGCCAAGACCATCGGACACGGTCGGAGTTCTTC.

The J gene is TRBJ1-1, the V gene TRBV27, with D perhaps matching TRBD1 (5 bases). Germline V lookup: CDR1 MNHEY, CDR2 SMNVEV (reference sequence). The CDR3 runs 17 residues. Deletions cut 0 bases from V and 6 bases from J, with 20 bases between. The CDR3 region is CASSLSGGLPGVAEAFF. Written as DNA, the CDR3 is TGTGCCAGCAGTTTATCCGGGGGACTTCCCGGTGTTGCTGAAGCTTTCTTT.

The gene calls are TRBV6-5 and TRBJ1-5, with 7 bases lining up with TRBD1. Germline CDR1 MNHEY, CDR2 SVGAGI. This CDR3 region has 15 residues. V lost 6 bases and J lost 3; bases outside the gene matches: 8. This CDR3 reads CASRGLTGNNQPQHF. In DNA, the CDR3 is TGTGCCAGCAGAGGACTGACAGGGAACAATCAGCCCCAGCATTTT.

This clone was recorded only once. The chain is built from TRBV6-1 and TRBJ2-1; TRBD2 agrees at 8 bases. V was clipped by 3 bases and J by 4 bases; unmatched bases: 5. Germline-derived CDR1 and CDR2 are MNHNS and SASEGT. The CDR3 is 15 amino acids. As DNA, the CDR3 is TGTGCCAGCAGTGATCAGCGGGGGAAGTACAATGAGCAGTTCTTC. It yields the protein CASSDQRGKYNEQFF.

The chain is built from TRBV14 and TRBJ1-1; D is undetermined. The CDR3 runs to 15 residues. In germline, CDR1 is SGHDN, CDR2 FVKESK. V was trimmed by 2 bases and J by 5 bases, leaving 15 bases between them. CDR3 sequence reads: CASSQWSGIGTEAFF. The CDR3 region has the DNA TGTGCCAGCAGCCAATGGTCCGGGATCGGTACTGAAGCTTTCTTT.

This clone was detected only once. The CDR3 loop is CASSLDGRNTKPLNTEAFF. CDR3 DNA: TGTGCCAGCAGCTTGGACGGCCGCAACACTAAACCTTTGAACACTGAAGCTTTCTTT. The chain carries TRBV5-5 and TRBJ1-1; unclear D gene. The germline gives CDR1 SGHKS, CDR2 YYEKEE (reference sequence). Trimming pared 0 bases from V and 0 bases from J, leaving 21 bases between. This CDR3 is 19 amino acids long.

CDR3 bases: TGTGCCAGCAGCTTCCAGACAGGCTCTGGGGCCAACGTCCTGACTTTC. Protein sequence: CASSFQTGSGANVLTF. This chain connects TRBV7-2 to TRBJ2-6; D perhaps matches TRBD1 (6 bases). Trimming cost V 3 bases and J 0 bases, with 9 bases left between them. The CDR3 consists of 16 residues. Germline CDR1 and CDR2: SGHTA and FQGNSA.

The table lists this clone with a few counts. J is TRBJ1-1 and V is TRBV28; D is uncertain. V was cut by 3 bases and J by 1 base, with 3 bases left in between. Germline CDR1 MDHEN, CDR2 SYDVKM. This CDR3 spans 12 amino acids. The CDR3 DNA follows: TGTGCCAGCAGTTTCCAGAACACTGAAGCTTTCTTT. Its protein product is CASSFQNTEAFF.

This sequence joins TRBV28 and TRBJ1-2; D is perhaps TRBD1 (6 bases). The germline V and J ends were trimmed by 6 bases and 4 bases, with 15 bases remaining between them. Germline lookup yields CDR1 MDHEN and CDR2 SYDVKM. The length of the CDR3 is 14 residues. The CDR3 reads CASSPGGASYGYTF. In DNA, the CDR3 is TGTGCCAGCAGCCCCGGGGGGGCAAGCTATGGCTACACCTTC.

This clone occurred once. The V gene is TRBV29-1, the J gene TRBJ1-2; possible D gene TRBD1, 5 bases. Germline loops: CDR1 SQVTM, CDR2 ANQGSEA. The CDR3 sequence is 14 residues long. V was clipped by 3 bases and J by 5 bases, with 16 bases between them. CDR3 protein: CSVEIGALAYGYTF. The DNA of the CDR3 is TGCAGCGTTGAGATAGGGGCACTCGCTTATGGCTACACCTTC.

This clone was observed once. V and J are TRBV19 and TRBJ1-6; weak D call: TRBD1 (6 bases). The CDR3 loop spans 16 amino acids. Germline loops: CDR1 LNHDA, CDR2 SQIVND (reference sequence). V shed 8 bases and J shed 10 bases, with 24 bases lying between them. The CDR3 DNA sequence: TGTGCCAGTCCCCGGAGGACAGCCAGTCGCGAATCACCCCTCCACTTT. It is translated as CASPRRTASRESPLHF.

The chain links TRBV7-2 to TRBJ2-4, with a possible D match to TRBD1 (6 bases). The CDR3 is 16 amino acids. CDR1 is SGHTA and CDR2 is FQGNSA in the germline V gene. Trimming left V 5 bases short and J 0 bases short, with 14 bases between. CDR3 DNA: TGTGCCAGCAGCATAGGACAGACTCTAGCCAAAAACATTCAGTACTTC. Its translation: CASSIGQTLAKNIQYF. The full variable domain, with the rest looked up from reference TRBV7-2 and TRBJ2-4, is GAGVSQSPSNKVTEKGKDVELRCDPISGHTALYWYRQSLGQGLEFLIYFQGNSAPDKSGLPSDRFSAERTGGSVSTLTIQRTQQEDSAVYLCASSIGQTLAKNIQYFGAGTRLSVL.

This clone was detected only a few times. The rearrangement uses TRBV11-2 and TRBJ2-1; no firm D call. Trimming removed 4 bases from V and 7 bases from J, with 11 bases in between. Per germline, CDR1 SGHAT and CDR2 FQNNGV. CDR3 length: 13 residues. The CDR3 spells CASSSLAENEQFF. The CDR3, as DNA: TGTGCCAGCAGCTCTTTAGCCGAGAATGAGCAGTTCTTC.

In this sample, this clone turned up a few times. The chain joins TRBV4-1 to TRBJ2-3; D is possibly TRBD2 (5 bases). Deletions cut 3 bases from V and 4 bases from J, with 11 bases between. The CDR3 is 14 amino acids. Germline V gene sequence: CDR1 MGHRA, CDR2 YSYEKL. The CDR3 loop reads CASSQSQEADTQYF. CDR3 nucleotide sequence: TGCGCCAGCAGCCAGTCGCAGGAGGCAGATACGCAGTATTTT.

In its sample, this clone was seen once. The rearrangement uses TRBV19 and TRBJ1-2; D remains ambiguous. V was shortened by 5 bases and J by 5 bases, with 15 bases between the two germline ends. The CDR3 is 14 amino acids. Germline V CDR1 and CDR2: LNHDA, SQIVND (reference sequence). DNA for the CDR3: TGTGCCAGTAGTCTCCCAGACGGAGGATATGGCTACACCTTC. This encodes CASSLPDGGYGYTF.

The chain uses TRBV2 and TRBJ2-3, with D unresolved. Between the trimmed V and J ends, which lost 4 bases and 8 bases, there was a span of 16 bases. Germline CDR1 SNHLY, CDR2 FYNNEI. This CDR3 has 14 amino acids. DNA for the CDR3: TGTGCCAGCAGTGCCCTTCAGGTTTTGGGTACGCAGTATTTT. Residues: CASSALQVLGTQYF.

In this sample, this clone turned up once. In DNA, the CDR3 is TGCAGCGTTATCCCTGACGGAGAATCCTACGAGCAGTACTTC. Translating gives CSVIPDGESYEQYF. V gene TRBV29-1 combines with J gene TRBJ2-7, with D hard to call. The germline V and J ends were trimmed by 5 bases and 1 base, with 15 bases remaining between them. Germline V gene lookup returns CDR1 SQVTM and CDR2 ANQGSEA. This CDR3 is built from 14 residues.

The chain employs TRBV5-5 and TRBJ2-6; 7 nucleotides line up with TRBD2. V lost 0 bases, J lost 0 bases, and 9 bases stayed unmatched. Germline CDR1 SGHKS, CDR2 YYEKEE (reference sequence). This CDR3 comprises 19 residues. The CDR3 coding sequence is TGTGCCAGCAGCTTGGCCAGAAGCGGGGCGCCCTCTGGGGCCAACGTCCTGACTTTC. Its protein product is CASSLARSGAPSGANVLTF.

The chain carries TRBV7-8 and TRBJ1-6; 11 bases fit TRBD1. The CDR3 spans 17 residues. Trimming took 1 base from V and 13 from J; bases not matched to a gene: 12. CDR1 is SGHVS, CDR2 FQNEAQ, per germline. The CDR3 is CASSLGFSRGQGDPLHF. For the CDR3, the DNA is TGTGCCAGCAGCTTAGGTTTTAGTCGGGGACAGGGGGATCCCCTCCACTTT.